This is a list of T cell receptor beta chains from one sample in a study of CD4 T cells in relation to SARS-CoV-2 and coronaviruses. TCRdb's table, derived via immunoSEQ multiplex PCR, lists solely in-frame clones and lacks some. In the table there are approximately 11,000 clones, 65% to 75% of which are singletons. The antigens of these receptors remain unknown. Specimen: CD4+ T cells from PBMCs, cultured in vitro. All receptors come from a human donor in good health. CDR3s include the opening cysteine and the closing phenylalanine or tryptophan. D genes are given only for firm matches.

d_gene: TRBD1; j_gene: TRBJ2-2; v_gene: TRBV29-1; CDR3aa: CSVAPSRGPGTGELFF
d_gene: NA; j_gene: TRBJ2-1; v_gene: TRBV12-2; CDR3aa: CASRLDPGSQPGNEQFF
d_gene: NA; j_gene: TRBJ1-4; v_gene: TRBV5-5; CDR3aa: CASSRPGSSELFF
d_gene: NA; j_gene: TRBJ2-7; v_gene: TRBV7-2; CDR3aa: CASSPRGRAAEQYF
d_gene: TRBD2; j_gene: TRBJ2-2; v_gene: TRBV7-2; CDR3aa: CASSLFASGGATGELFF
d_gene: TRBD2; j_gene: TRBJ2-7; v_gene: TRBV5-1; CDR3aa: CASSGTSGGAREQYF
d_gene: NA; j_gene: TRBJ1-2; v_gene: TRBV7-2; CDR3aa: CASSLALATGGYTF
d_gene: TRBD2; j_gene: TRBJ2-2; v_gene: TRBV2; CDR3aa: CASSEWTSGNTGELFF
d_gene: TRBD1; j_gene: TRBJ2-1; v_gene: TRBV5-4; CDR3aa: CASTTGARVSYNEQFF
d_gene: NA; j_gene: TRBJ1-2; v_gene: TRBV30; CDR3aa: CAWSSQGVWGYTF
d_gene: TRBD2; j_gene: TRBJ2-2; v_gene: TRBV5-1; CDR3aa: CASSLTRLAGEGAGELFF
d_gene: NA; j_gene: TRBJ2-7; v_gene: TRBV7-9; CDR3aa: CASSLMGGLGEQYF
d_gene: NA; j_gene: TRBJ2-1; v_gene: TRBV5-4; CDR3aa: CASSKAAGSYNEQFF
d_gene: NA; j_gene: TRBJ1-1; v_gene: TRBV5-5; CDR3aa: CASSPQRGGSYTEAFF
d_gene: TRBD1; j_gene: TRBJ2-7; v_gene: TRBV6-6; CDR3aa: CASIPGQGSYEQYF
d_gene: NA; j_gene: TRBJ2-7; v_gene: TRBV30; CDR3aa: CAWSEWRNEQYF
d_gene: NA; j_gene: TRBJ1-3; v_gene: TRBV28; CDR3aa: CASSLDIGRNTIYF
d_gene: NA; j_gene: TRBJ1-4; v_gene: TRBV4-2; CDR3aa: CASSQERQLNEKLFF
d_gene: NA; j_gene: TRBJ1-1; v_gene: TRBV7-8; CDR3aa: CASSFRRLNTEAFF
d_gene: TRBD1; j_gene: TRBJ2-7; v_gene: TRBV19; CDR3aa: CASSPQGLDEQYF
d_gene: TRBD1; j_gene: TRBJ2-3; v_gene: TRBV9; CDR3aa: CASSVVTGHTDTQYF
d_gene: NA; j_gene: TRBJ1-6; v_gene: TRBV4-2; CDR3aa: CASSPNPGNSPLHF
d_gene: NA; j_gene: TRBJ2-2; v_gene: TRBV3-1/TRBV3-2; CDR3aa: CASSRGPVDTGELFF
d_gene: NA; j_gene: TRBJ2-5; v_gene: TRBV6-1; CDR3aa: CASSGAGETQYF
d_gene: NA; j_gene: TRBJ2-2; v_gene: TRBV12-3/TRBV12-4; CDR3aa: CASSLPPPGELFF
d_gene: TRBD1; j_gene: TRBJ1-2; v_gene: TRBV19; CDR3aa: CASSPGTDAGRGYTF
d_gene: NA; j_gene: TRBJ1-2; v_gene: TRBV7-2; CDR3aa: CASSLAAGSNYGYTF
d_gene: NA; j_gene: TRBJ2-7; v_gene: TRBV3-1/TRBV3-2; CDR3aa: CASSQVSYEQYF
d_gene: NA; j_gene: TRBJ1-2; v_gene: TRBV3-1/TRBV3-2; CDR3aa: CASSPYTHTGYSNYGYTF
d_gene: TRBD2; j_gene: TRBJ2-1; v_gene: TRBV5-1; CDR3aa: CASSLSASGGLNEQFF
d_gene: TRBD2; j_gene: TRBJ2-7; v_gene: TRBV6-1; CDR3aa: CASSEAGSSYEQYF
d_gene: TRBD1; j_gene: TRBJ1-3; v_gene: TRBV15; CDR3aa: CATSADRGGGNTIYF
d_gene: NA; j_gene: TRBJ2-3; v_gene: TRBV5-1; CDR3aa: CASSLALGRGATDTQYF
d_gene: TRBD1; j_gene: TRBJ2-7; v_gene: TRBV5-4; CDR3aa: CASTKQGSSYEQYF
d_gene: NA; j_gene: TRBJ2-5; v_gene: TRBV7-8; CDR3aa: CASSLTAAQETQYF
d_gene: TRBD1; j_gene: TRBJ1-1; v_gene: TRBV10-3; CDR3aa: CAGKQGAMNTEAFF
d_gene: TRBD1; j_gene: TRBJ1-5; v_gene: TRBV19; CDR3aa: CASSMDRDQPQHF
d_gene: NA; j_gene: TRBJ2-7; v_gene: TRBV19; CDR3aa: CASSIGTVESYEQYF
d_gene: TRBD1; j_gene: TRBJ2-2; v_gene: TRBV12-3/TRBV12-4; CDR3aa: CASKTGVGGELFF
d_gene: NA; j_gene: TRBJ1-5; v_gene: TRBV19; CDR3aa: CASREGFSNQPQHF